The TCR beta chain described here comes from a study of shared clonotypes between healthy human individuals. Only in-frame clones appear in the TCRdb table, and some are missing; sequencing was by immunoSEQ multiplex PCR. This table holds 2,100,000 or so clones, about 94% found once. The germline V gene has CDR1 MNHEY and CDR2 SMNVEV (reference sequence). V was cut by 1 base and J by 3 bases, with 13 bases left in between. This CDR3 is 17 amino acids long. V is TRBV27 and J is TRBJ1-6; a possible D gene is TRBD1 (5 bases). Sequencing input: naive CD4+ T cells sorted from blood. Sample subset: CD45RA+ positively selected. The clonotype originates from a man between 18 and 35 years old in good health. The CDR3 sequence: CASSLWGVEFYNSPLHF. The CDR3 coding sequence is TGTGCCAGCAGTTTATGGGGGGTAGAGTTCTATAATTCACCCCTCCACTTT.